This T cell receptor (beta chain) was sequenced for a study of blood T cell repertoires in COVID-19. Study in general: The United States, Italy and Spain provided the acute and convalescent COVID-19 samples. Sources were T cells, B-cell-depleted T cells, or PBMCs; the material itself was cDNA or gDNA.

TCRdb's table, derived via immunoSEQ multiplex PCR, lists solely in-frame clones and lacks some. The table includes about 97,000 clones, 70% to 90% detected once. This receptor was obtained from a middle-aged man with active COVID-19. Sequencing was carried out using peripheral blood.

CDR3 nucleotides: TGTGCCAGCAGCTTGGCAGGGGGAACCAAAGGCAATGAGCAGTTCTTC. Translating it yields CASSLAGGTKGNEQFF. The chain recombines TRBV5-4 with TRBJ2-1; 7 nucleotides line up with TRBD1. Germline V gene lookup returns CDR1 SGHNT and CDR2 YYREEE (reference sequence). V lost 0 bases and J lost 6; bases outside the gene matches: 9. The CDR3 has 16 residues.